This T cell receptor beta chain was identified during a study of T-cell reconstitution after alpha-beta-depleted transplantation in children. The junction had 6 bases not matched to a gene; V was cut back by 1 base and J by 6 bases. Per the germline V gene, CDR1 is DFQATT and CDR2 is SNEGSKA (reference sequence). This CDR3 has 13 residues. This clonotype was detected ten times or more. During its preparation, the TCRbeta library received unique molecular identifiers. One entry per CDR3 protein, called by TCRdb with MiXCR from the PCR reads. The sample holds fewer than 550,000 distinct CDR3 sequences; roughly 10% are singletons and the top ten take around 15%.

Sequencing used PBMCs, mostly from graft donor cells, obtained 180 days after TCRalphabeta/CD19-depleted stem cell transplant. This clonotype originated in a female patient aged 2-9 years who had a stem cell transplant for aplastic anemia, so the T cells may come from the graft donor. This rearrangement joins TRBV20-1 to TRBJ2-7, with 7 bases identical to TRBD2. The CDR3 region has the DNA TGCAGTGCTAGAGGCACTAGCGAGGGCGAGCAGTACTTC. This codes for CSARGTSEGEQYF.